This T cell receptor beta chain was sequenced during a study of T cell repertoires in cytomegalovirus infection. Study context: Recently described HLA-C-restricted plus well-studied HLA-B-restricted CMV epitopes were used. An indication of both CMV infection and matching HLA type came from public TCR beta signatures. Study-level points and caveats: CMV-specific HLA-C-restricted TCR beta clonotypes dominated the ex vivo response.

CDR3 length: 13 residues. The J segment lost 8 bases and the V segment lost 3 bases, leaving 3 bases of the junction unmatched. CDR1 and CDR2 (germline): KGHDR, SFDVKD. From the reads, TCRdb called clonotypes with MiXCR, one entry per CDR3 protein. The data contain about 920,000 distinct CDR3 sequences, 31% of them singletons. Regarding this clonotype: Its antigen remains unknown.

The receptor's source is a human donor in good health (CMV status not recorded). Some clones in this sample may be carry-over from other donors' samples. The rearrangement links TRBV24-1 to TRBJ2-1; 7 nucleotides line up with TRBD1. Sequencing was performed on cultured CD8+ T cells from PBMCs, taken from culture after CMV antigen stimulation. The CDR3 protein is CATSDLQGDEQFF. The CDR3 nucleotides are TGTGCCACCAGTGATCTCCAGGGGGATGAGCAGTTCTTC.